This T cell receptor beta chain was retrieved from a study of T cell repertoires in cytomegalovirus infection. Study background: CMV epitopes, recently identified HLA-C-restricted and well-studied HLA-B-restricted, were used. Public TCR beta signatures were indicative of both CMV infection and a matching HLA type. Study-level findings and limits: Cumulative frequency (of public TCR beta family members) identified carriers of CMV plus the relevant HLA. In two of eight donors, the top clonotype was HLA-C-restricted CMV-specific.

In its sample, this clonotype was seen a few times. Its target is unknown. Germline loops: CDR1 MNHEY, CDR2 SVGAGI. J lost 4 bases, V lost 6 bases, and 12 bases had no gene match. CDR3 length: 17 amino acids. TCRdb analysed the reads with MiXCR anew, one entry per CDR3 protein. The sample shows hundreds of thousands of distinct CDR3 sequences, about 31% of them seen only once. The receptor was derived from a human donor in good health (CMV status not recorded). Some clones in this sample may be carry-over from other donors' samples. Sequencing was performed on cultured CD8+ T cells from PBMCs, taken from culture after CMV antigen stimulation. The rearrangement joins TRBV6-5 to TRBJ2-1; 10 bases map to TRBD2. The CDR3 DNA is TGTGCCAGCAGCTACGGGGTAGCGGGGGGAACATACAATGAGCAGTTCTTC. This codes for CASSYGVAGGTYNEQFF.